This T cell receptor beta chain appears in the sequencing data of a study of blood T cell repertoires in COVID-19 (dated by TCRdb to the early 2020s). About the study as a whole: Collaborator samples came from the United States, Italy and Spain and covered acute and convalescent phases of COVID-19. Where HLA class I and class II types were available, the types were taken from metadata supplied by the sample provider, not from assay-based typing. Deeply sampled blood TCRbeta repertoires from subjects exposed to, actively infected with, or recovered from COVID-19 were included in the dataset. The material from the prospective study consisted of cDNA or gDNA derived from T cells, B-cell-depleted T cells, or PBMCs. The samples were drawn from two sources: the first 160 participants of the ongoing ImmuneRACE study, and about 1,300 subjects contributed by 6 global collaborators. A de-identified subject ID, COVID-19 status, age in years and sex were almost always included in the sample metadata. The repertoires were released in a freely available public database meant as a resource for research on the immune response to SARS-CoV-2.

Sequences SGHVS (CDR1) and FQNEAQ (CDR2) are obtained from the germline V gene. The CDR3, from cysteine to phenylalanine, totals 14 residues. Solely the CDR3 DNA is kept, with 42 bases framed from the first base. Trimming removed 3 bases from V and 8 bases from J; the gene matches leave 2 bases unexplained. This clone was detected once. The antigen it binds to is not known. Base quality data are lacking; no much larger clone is found one base away. Broad study findings and their caveats: How much clinical and demographic metadata was included differed by source and by participant, and the metadata was provided uncurated.

One collaborating source in Seattle enrolled patients during active infection and followed them longitudinally through the course of disease. Whole blood was collected in K2EDTA tubes by collaborating institutions according to the institutions' own protocols. For TCRbeta analysis, collaborators shipped samples as frozen whole blood, isolated PBMCs, or DNA extracted from either of those sample types. TCRbeta CDR3 regions were amplified from genomic DNA by means of the immunoSEQ Assay, a bias-controlled multiplex PCR. As for how the authors treated the data: The number of nucleated cells in each sample was estimated from the amplification of reference gene primers within the assay. To quantify the absolute abundance of each unique TCRbeta CDR3 rearrangement, sequence reads were collapsed and filtered. For each sample, productive Simpson clonality was calculated as the square root of Simpson's diversity index across productive rearrangements. TCRdb limited this immuneACCESS table to in-frame rearrangements with V and J called. A share of clones is missing; checked studies link under half to unresolved V genes, and the rest is unexplained. That table furnishes V, J and clone size, whereas the DNA furnished D and trimming. The sample data list roughly 240,000 clones, and 85% of these were observed just once. Approximately 5.1% of the sample comes from the top ten.

The sample was peripheral blood. In this chain, TRBV7-8 is recombined with TRBJ1-6, with 9 middle bases fitting TRBD1. This TCR was recovered from a man aged 50 or older with COVID-19, enrolled during active disease. This receptor carries the CDR3 CASSLRQGDSPLHF. The DNA is TGTGCCAGCAGCTTGAGACAGGGGGATTCACCCCTCCACTTT.